The next 5 T cell receptor beta chains were all read from a single sample in a study of T cells in localized non-small cell lung cancer. Clones were read by immunoSEQ multiplex PCR, and TCRdb kept only the in-frame ones, dropping some. In the table there are 45,000 to 55,000 clones, just over 85% of which are singletons. The sequencing here drew on peripheral blood, taken before any cancer treatment. The source of these receptors is a male donor aged 60 or older with stage III squamous cell lung carcinoma.

The chain recombines TRBV6-5 with TRBJ1-1, with 8 bases that match TRBD1. J gave up 6 bases and V 5 bases, and 8 bases lay outside the gene matches. Germline V gives CDR1 MNHEY, CDR2 SVGAGI. CDR3 size: 14 residues. The CDR3 region has the DNA TGTGCCAGCAGTCCCCAGACAGGGGTCGCTGAAGCTTTCTTT. Translated: CASSPQTGVAEAFF.

The V and J genes are TRBV5-1 and TRBJ2-7; D is undetermined. This CDR3 is 12 amino acids long. CDR1 and CDR2 from the germline V gene are SGHRS and YFSETQ. V lost 0 bases to trimming and J lost 3 bases, with 4 bases between them. The CDR3 DNA follows: TGCGCCAGCAGCTTGGGACTCTACGAGCAGTACTTC. Translation gives CASSLGLYEQYF.

The chain couples TRBV27 to TRBJ2-7, with unresolved D. The CDR3 sequence is 14 residues long. Germline CDR1 and CDR2: MNHEY and SMNVEV (reference sequence). V was shortened by 5 bases and J by 6 bases, with 17 bases between the two germline ends. CDR3 region: CASSRPGQASEQYF. The CDR3, as DNA: TGTGCCAGCAGTCGCCCGGGCCAAGCCTCCGAGCAGTACTTC.

The V gene is TRBV7-9, the J gene TRBJ1-4; D not resolved. The CDR3 covers 14 residues. V lost 5 bases, J lost 3 bases, and 10 bases lay in between. Germline assignment: CDR1 SEHNR and CDR2 FQNEAQ (reference sequence). CDR3 coding DNA: TGTGCCAGCAGCCCTGGGTCAGCTAATGAAAAACTGTTTTTT. It is translated as CASSPGSANEKLFF.

This clone was observed a single time. This sequence joins TRBV5-1 and TRBJ1-4, with D possibly being TRBD1 (5 bases). Germline-derived CDR1 and CDR2 are SGHRS and YFSETQ. The ends were cut back, 0 bases at V and 1 base at J, with 19 bases in the middle. The CDR3 sequence is 19 residues long. CDR3: CASSLAGGRSLQTNEKLFF. DNA of the CDR3: TGCGCCAGCAGCTTGGCCGGGGGACGGAGTCTGCAAACTAATGAAAAACTGTTTTTT.